Each of the 8 T cell receptor beta chains below was sequenced from the same sample in a study of T cell clonotyping in hematopoietic cell transplantation. Data came from immunoSEQ multiplex PCR; TCRdb stores just in-frame clones and leaves some out. The sample has 9,500 to 11,000 clones; 35% to 50% are singletons. Material: PBMCs, obtained 30 days after allogeneic stem cell transplant. These receptor sequences come from a male patient aged 50 to 60 who had an allogeneic stem cell transplant from an unrelated donor, so the T cells may come from the graft donor. Some clones in this sample may be carry-over from other donors' samples.

The rearrangement uses TRBV5-1 and TRBJ2-1; 11 bases align to TRBD2. The CDR3 has 18 residues. Germline CDR1 reads SGHRS; CDR2 reads YFSETQ. Trimming at V came to 4 bases and at J to 5 bases, leaving 14 bases not matched to a gene. The CDR3 nucleotides read TGCGCCAGCAGCGGTGGGGTAGCGGGGGGGCCTTTCAACAATGAGCAGTTCTTC. Translated, it gives CASSGGVAGGPFNNEQFF.

Relative to its sample, this clone is large. The chain couples TRBV29-1 to TRBJ1-1, with 7 nucleotides matching TRBD1. Looked up from germline, CDR1 is SQVTM and CDR2 is ANQGSEA. Unmatched junction bases numbered 5, after V lost 5 bases and J lost 11 bases. This CDR3 is 10 amino acids long. The CDR3 region is CSVWDSAAFF. Written as DNA, the CDR3 is TGCAGCGTTTGGGACAGCGCGGCTTTCTTT.

The chain employs TRBV7-2 and TRBJ2-5; 11 nucleotides agree with TRBD2. The CDR3 runs 13 residues. The V and J ends lost 10 bases and 5 bases, in that order; junction bases with no gene match: 6. CDR1 and CDR2 from the germline V gene are SGHTA and FQGNSA. In nucleotides, the CDR3 is TGTGCCACTCCGACTAGCGGGGCTGAGACCCAGTACTTC. Protein sequence: CATPTSGAETQYF.

This clone appeared a few times. The V call is TRBV29-1, the J call TRBJ1-2; 7 bases line up with TRBD1. Germline V lookup: CDR1 SQVTM, CDR2 ANQGSEA. The CDR3 loop spans 12 amino acids. The junction had 7 bases not matched to a gene; V was cut back by 8 bases and J by 4 bases. CDR3 nucleotide sequence: TGCAGCAGGGGACAGTTGGTCTATGGCTACACCTTC. Its translation: CSRGQLVYGYTF.

The chain has TRBV30 and TRBJ2-7; 7 positions agree with TRBD2. Germline trimming cut 4 bases from V and 3 bases from J; bases unmatched to any gene: 9. The CDR3 loop spans 14 amino acids. Germline lookup yields CDR1 GTSNPN and CDR2 SVGIG (reference sequence). Here the CDR3 reads CAWIREGKFYEQYF. Here the CDR3 DNA reads TGTGCCTGGATAAGGGAGGGAAAATTCTACGAGCAGTACTTC.

This clone has just a few counts. The chain carries TRBV19 and TRBJ2-5; D uncertain. V lost 3 bases and J 4 bases, leaving 12 bases between the germline ends. CDR1 and CDR2 (germline): LNHDA, SQIVND (reference sequence). This CDR3 is 14 amino acids long. CDR3 in amino acids: CASSIPGTLETQYF. For the CDR3, the DNA is TGTGCCAGTAGTATTCCGGGTACGCTAGAGACCCAGTACTTC.

The chain has TRBV29-1 and TRBJ2-6; no reliable D call. Germline CDR1 is SQVTM and CDR2 is ANQGSEA. V was cut by 5 bases and J by 1 base, with 6 bases left in between. This CDR3 has 13 amino acids. For the CDR3, the DNA is TGCAGCGTTCAAGGATCTGGGGCCAACGTCCTGACTTTC. Its protein is CSVQGSGANVLTF.

J is TRBJ2-2 and V is TRBV28; D may be TRBD1 (5 bases). Germline assignment: CDR1 MDHEN and CDR2 SYDVKM. CDR3 length: 14 residues. Trimming took off 3 bases at V and 4 bases at J, with 9 bases between the two ends. The CDR3 region is CASSFQGFTGELFF. Here the CDR3 DNA reads TGTGCCAGCAGTTTTCAGGGTTTCACCGGGGAGCTGTTTTTT.